Listed below are T cell receptor beta chains from one sample, sequenced in a study of T cell responses to AZD1222 COVID-19 vaccine. Profiled with immunoSEQ multiplex PCR; TCRdb holds only in-frame clones, not every one. Among more than 100,000 clones, approximately 92% were seen once, and the ten largest hold about 1.9%. The sequenced sample was peripheral blood, obtained 28 days after the second AZD1222 dose. The receptors shown here come from an adult who received the AZD1222 COVID-19 vaccine. The CDR3 runs from the conserved cysteine through the conserved F or W. A D gene is named only where the DNA matches it firmly. The listing skips clone size in some rows; elsewhere it reads once, few, many or a size class.

>TRBJ2-1|-|21|-|TRBV14
CASSQVEQRFSSAGSYNEQFF
TGTGCCAGCAGCCAAGTAGAGCAGCGGTTCTCGAGTGCAGGCTCCTACAATGAGCAGTTCTTC
>TRBJ1-4|-|15|-|TRBV25-1
CASRTSTGHNEKLFF
TGTGCCAGCAGGACAAGTACAGGACATAATGAAAAACTGTTTTTT
>TRBJ2-5|-|13|-|TRBV9
CASSVSGKETQYF
TGTGCCAGCAGCGTATCGGGGAAGGAGACCCAGTACTTC
>TRBJ2-1|TRBD2|17|once|TRBV3-1/TRBV3-2
CASSLSPGGGAYNEQFF
TGTGCCAGCAGCCTTAGCCCGGGCGGGGGGGCCTACAATGAGCAGTTCTTC
>TRBJ1-4|-|15|-|TRBV6-4
CASRPGAVANEKLFF
TGTGCCAGCAGACCTGGGGCTGTGGCTAATGAAAAACTGTTTTTT
>TRBJ2-3|TRBD2|15|-|TRBV5-1
CASSSAGASTDTQYF
TGCGCCAGCAGTTCAGCGGGGGCCAGCACAGATACGCAGTATTTT
>TRBJ2-4|TRBD2|15|-|TRBV19
CASRIAGGPENIQYF
TGTGCCAGTAGGATAGCGGGGGGCCCTGAAAACATTCAGTACTTC
>TRBJ1-1|-|12|-|TRBV24-1
CATSALWGEAFF
TGTGCCACCAGTGCCCTCTGGGGTGAAGCTTTCTTT
>TRBJ1-2|-|12|-|TRBV6-5
CASSYDRNGYTF
TGTGCCAGCAGTTATGACAGAAATGGCTACACCTTC
>TRBJ2-7|-|16|-|TRBV18
CASRPSGWHVFDEQYF
TGTGCCAGCCGACCGAGTGGATGGCATGTTTTCGACGAGCAGTACTTC
>TRBJ1-2|-|14|-|TRBV11-2
CASSLQTGSYGYTF
TGTGCCAGCAGCCTACAAACAGGGAGTTATGGCTACACCTTC
>TRBJ2-1|TRBD1|13|-|TRBV5-1
CASSWDRHNEQFF
TGCGCCAGCAGCTGGGACAGACACAATGAGCAGTTCTTC
>TRBJ1-5|-|14|-|TRBV19
CASSIVGVAQPQHF
TGTGCCAGTAGTATCGTCGGGGTTGCGCAGCCCCAGCATTTT
>TRBJ1-5|-|12|-|TRBV12-3/TRBV12-4
CASTQDGQPQHF
TGTGCCAGCACTCAGGACGGTCAGCCCCAGCATTTT
>TRBJ2-5|TRBD2|16|once|TRBV5-1
CASSLVLAGVMETQYF
TGCGCCAGCAGCTTGGTACTAGCGGGAGTAATGGAGACCCAGTACTTC
>TRBJ1-1|-|13|few|TRBV6-5
CASGRGFDTEAFF
TGTGCCAGCGGGAGGGGATTCGACACTGAAGCTTTCTTT
>TRBJ1-5|-|13|-|TRBV24-1
CATSDSSNQPQHF
TGTGCCACCAGTGATTCTAGCAATCAGCCCCAGCATTTT
>TRBJ1-2|TRBD1|16|-|TRBV7-9
CASRPLPGQPNYGYTF
TGTGCCAGCAGGCCTCTTCCGGGACAGCCTAACTATGGCTACACCTTC
>TRBJ1-1|TRBD1|14|-|TRBV5-5
CASSPRDRYTEAFF
TGTGCCAGCAGCCCGAGGGACAGATACACTGAAGCTTTCTTT
>TRBJ1-1|-|15|-|TRBV18
CASSPLGVRRAEAFF
TGTGCCAGCTCACCATTGGGGGTTAGAAGAGCTGAAGCTTTCTTT
>TRBJ1-2|TRBD1|16|-|TRBV19
CASGRTGQGVSYGYTF
TGTGCCAGCGGGCGGACGGGACAGGGGGTCTCATATGGCTACACCTTC
>TRBJ2-5|-|13|-|TRBV5-4
CASSLVGQETQYF
TGTGCCAGCAGCTTGGTGGGGCAAGAGACCCAGTACTTC
>TRBJ2-7|-|15|-|TRBV15
CATSRLAESSYEQYF
TGTGCCACCAGCAGATTAGCCGAATCCTCCTACGAGCAGTACTTC